A selection of T cell receptor beta chains follows, all from one sample in a study of T cell responses to AZD1222 COVID-19 vaccine. The table came from immunoSEQ multiplex PCR; TCRdb's copy has only in-frame clones and leaves some out. In the table there are over 150,000 clones, around nine tenths of which are singletons. This material consisted of peripheral blood, taken on day 0 of AZD1222 vaccination. These receptors came from an adult in good health. CDR3s include the opening cysteine and the closing phenylalanine or tryptophan. The D gene is left open where the match is weak. Size is stated for part of the rows, as once, few or many counts, or as a class when the clone is expanded.

j_call	d_call	v_call	clone_size	cdr3_nt	cdr3_aa
TRBJ1-5	NA	TRBV5-1	NA	TGCGCCAGCAGCCTCGGGACCGTCCGGGATCAGCCCCAGCATTTT	CASSLGTVRDQPQHF
TRBJ2-2	TRBD2	TRBV7-2	NA	TGTGCCAGCAGCCTCGCCGGGGGGGGGAACACCGGGGAGCTGTTTTTT	CASSLAGGGNTGELFF
TRBJ2-1	TRBD1	TRBV9	NA	TGTGCCAGCAGCGTCTCCGGGACAGGGGGCGATGAGCAGTTCTTC	CASSVSGTGGDEQFF
TRBJ2-2	TRBD2	TRBV6-4	NA	TGTGCCAGCAAAGCCCGACTAGCGGGGACCGGGGAGCTGTTTTTT	CASKARLAGTGELFF
TRBJ2-5	NA	TRBV9	NA	TGTGCCAGCAGCGGTGGCGCCTCACAAGAGACCCAGTACTTC	CASSGGASQETQYF
TRBJ2-7	NA	TRBV7-2	NA	TGTGCCAGCAGGGTTGACAGCGATAACCTTGGGCAGTACTTC	CASRVDSDNLGQYF
TRBJ1-1	NA	TRBV6-2/TRBV6-3	NA	TGTGCCAGCAGTTTAACACCGAACACTGAAGCTTTCTTT	CASSLTPNTEAFF
TRBJ2-2	TRBD1	TRBV7-2	NA	TGTGCCAGCAGCCGTAGCCAGGGGGCGAACACCGGGGAGCTGTTTTTT	CASSRSQGANTGELFF
TRBJ1-1	NA	TRBV12-3/TRBV12-4	NA	TGTGCCAGCAGTACACCCGGGTCGGATGCTTTCTTT	CASSTPGSDAFF
TRBJ1-1	NA	TRBV6-1	NA	TGTGCCAGCAGTGAAGGTGGACTCACTAGGGACACTGAAGCTTTCTTT	CASSEGGLTRDTEAFF
TRBJ2-1	NA	TRBV6-5	NA	TGTGCCAGCCTGGCTTCCCGGGGAGGTACGGAGCAGTTCTTC	CASLASRGGTEQFF
TRBJ2-3	NA	TRBV5-6	NA	TGTGCCAGCAGGGGGGGCGCACTGAGGGATACGCAGTATTTT	CASRGGALRDTQYF
TRBJ1-5	NA	TRBV7-2	NA	TGTGCCAGCAGTGTGGATCGCAATAGCAATCAGCCCCAGCATTTT	CASSVDRNSNQPQHF
TRBJ1-2	NA	TRBV19	NA	TGTGCCAGTAGTATACCGGGGACGGACTATGGCTACACCTTC	CASSIPGTDYGYTF
TRBJ2-7	TRBD1	TRBV18	NA	TGTGCCAGCTCACCGAGGACAGGGACGGACGAGCAGTACTTC	CASSPRTGTDEQYF
TRBJ2-7	TRBD1	TRBV6-5	NA	TGTGCCAGCAGTTCTTACAGGGGCTACGAGCAGTACTTC	CASSSYRGYEQYF
TRBJ1-1	NA	TRBV12-3/TRBV12-4	NA	TGTGCCAGCAGTTTTCTGTCTGGGGCTGAAGCTTTCTTT	CASSFLSGAEAFF
TRBJ2-7	NA	TRBV7-9	NA	TGTGCCAGCAGCTCAGATCCCTACGAGCAGTACTTC	CASSSDPYEQYF
TRBJ1-6	NA	TRBV9	once	TGTGCCAGCAGCGTAGCGGGATCCTATAATTCACCCCTCCACTTT	CASSVAGSYNSPLHF
TRBJ2-5	TRBD1	TRBV14	NA	TGTGCCAGCAGCCAACGGGCCGGGACAGGGGAAGGCGAGACCCAGTACTTC	CASSQRAGTGEGETQYF
TRBJ2-3	NA	TRBV5-1	NA	TGCGCCAGCAGCTTGGTGTTGGGGGGAGCCACAGATACGCAGTATTTT	CASSLVLGGATDTQYF
TRBJ2-7	NA	TRBV12-3/TRBV12-4	NA	TGTGCCAGCACTGGGGACTACGAGCAGTACTTC	CASTGDYEQYF
TRBJ1-1	NA	TRBV6-5	NA	TGTGCCAGCACCAGACCCGGCCAGGGGTACACTGAAGCTTTCTTT	CASTRPGQGYTEAFF
TRBJ2-2	NA	TRBV19	NA	TGTGCCAGTAGCATGACAGGTGCTACGAACACCGGGGAGCTGTTTTTT	CASSMTGATNTGELFF
TRBJ1-6	NA	TRBV7-8	NA	TGTGCTACAGGGAATAATTCACCCCTCCACTTT	CATGNNSPLHF
TRBJ1-3	NA	TRBV4-1	once	TGCGCCAGCAGCCAGAGAGAGTCAAGCGAGTCCTCTGGAAACACCATATATTTT	CASSQRESSESSGNTIYF
TRBJ2-7	TRBD2	TRBV9	NA	TGTGCCAGCAGCCCGGGGACTAGCGGGGGATCCTACGAGCAGTACTTC	CASSPGTSGGSYEQYF
TRBJ1-5	TRBD1	TRBV4-2	NA	TGTGCCAGCAGCCAAGGCCGACCGGGACAGGGACTACTGTATAGCAATCAGCCCCAGCATTTT	CASSQGRPGQGLLYSNQPQHF
TRBJ2-2	NA	TRBV3-1/TRBV3-2	NA	TGTGCCAGCAGCCAAGGTCCTGGTCCGAACACCGGGGAGCTGTTTTTT	CASSQGPGPNTGELFF
TRBJ1-2	NA	TRBV29-1	NA	TGCAGCGTTGTAGGTGGGGCCTATGGCTACACCTTC	CSVVGGAYGYTF